This is a list of T cell receptor beta chains from one sample in a study of blood T cell repertoires in COVID-19. Using immunoSEQ multiplex PCR, the repertoire was profiled, and TCRdb retains in-frame clones only, with some absent. This table holds approximately 63,000 clones, roughly 87% found once. Specimen: peripheral blood. Receptors originate from a man at least 80 years old in a cohort sampled during active COVID-19. Each CDR3 is given with its conserved first and last residue. D genes are given only for firm matches. The listing skips clone size in some rows; elsewhere it reads once, few, many or a size class.

D gene	V gene	clone size	J gene	CDR3 protein	CDR3 DNA
.	TRBV19	.	TRBJ1-2	CASSTRINYGYTF	TGTGCCAGTAGTACGCGGATTAACTATGGCTACACCTTC
TRBD1	TRBV11-2	.	TRBJ2-4	CASSQGQGPRGLAKNIQYF	TGTGCCAGCAGCCAAGGACAGGGACCCCGGGGTTTAGCCAAAAACATTCAGTACTTC
.	TRBV21-1	.	TRBJ1-5	CASSKTDRGTDQPQHF	TGTGCCAGCAGCAAAACGGACAGGGGGACCGATCAGCCCCAGCATTTT
.	TRBV11-2	.	TRBJ2-7	CASSLGPQGIGYEQYF	TGTGCCAGCAGCTTAGGGCCCCAGGGGATAGGGTACGAGCAGTACTTC
.	TRBV7-2	.	TRBJ2-7	CASSLARGSSYEQYF	TGTGCCAGCAGCTTAGCGCGGGGAAGCTCCTACGAGCAGTACTTC
.	TRBV3-1/TRBV3-2	.	TRBJ2-4	CASSQGQSAKNIQYF	TGTGCCAGCAGCCAAGGACAGAGTGCCAAAAACATTCAGTACTTC
TRBD1	TRBV2	.	TRBJ2-7	CATTSKTGDPYEQYF	TGTGCCACAACTTCTAAGACAGGGGACCCCTACGAGCAGTACTTC
TRBD1	TRBV19	.	TRBJ1-5	CASSTTGVSNQPQHF	TGTGCCAGTAGTACAACAGGGGTGAGCAATCAGCCCCAGCATTTT
.	TRBV5-1	.	TRBJ2-3	CASSLGAGTSTDTQYF	TGCGCCAGCAGCTTAGGCGCGGGGACTAGCACAGATACGCAGTATTTT
TRBD2	TRBV15	.	TRBJ2-1	CATSIPGTSGGEQFF	TGTGCCACCAGCATCCCCGGGACTAGCGGGGGTGAGCAGTTCTTC
.	TRBV5-1	medium-sized	TRBJ1-1	CASSLVPDTEAFF	TGCGCCAGCAGCTTGGTCCCCGACACTGAAGCTTTCTTT
.	TRBV24-1	.	TRBJ2-1	CATSDPGDEQFF	TGTGCCACCAGTGATCCAGGGGATGAGCAGTTCTTC
TRBD1	TRBV4-1	few	TRBJ2-2	CASGQGRLSTGELFF	TGCGCCAGCGGACAGGGCCGTCTGTCCACCGGGGAGCTGTTTTTT
.	TRBV6-1	.	TRBJ1-2	CASSEPGGYGYTF	TGTGCCAGCAGTGAACCCGGGGGGTATGGCTACACCTTC
.	TRBV19	.	TRBJ2-7	CASSSSSAAHEQYF	TGTGCCAGTAGTTCATCTAGTGCCGCCCACGAGCAGTACTTC
.	TRBV19	.	TRBJ1-1	CASSITVTHTEAFF	TGTGCCAGTAGTATAACAGTTACCCACACTGAAGCTTTCTTT
TRBD1	TRBV5-1	.	TRBJ2-5	CASSRDRGQETQYF	TGCGCCAGCAGCCGGGACAGGGGACAAGAGACCCAGTACTTC
TRBD1	TRBV6-5	.	TRBJ1-5	CASSSGQGGNQPQHF	TGTGCCAGCAGTTCGGGACAGGGCGGCAATCAGCCCCAGCATTTT
.	TRBV5-4	.	TRBJ1-2	CASSLRGGNYGYTF	TGTGCCAGCAGCTTAAGGGGGGGTAACTATGGCTACACCTTC
.	TRBV18	.	TRBJ2-1	CASSPTGVGDEQFF	TGTGCCAGCTCACCAACGGGGGTTGGGGATGAGCAGTTCTTC
TRBD1	TRBV27	.	TRBJ1-2	CASSLSGTGNYGYTF	TGTGCCAGCAGTTTATCGGGGACAGGCAACTATGGCTACACCTTC
TRBD1	TRBV19	few	TRBJ1-5	CASSGTGSQPQHF	TGTGCCAGTTCCGGGACAGGGAGTCAGCCCCAGCATTTT
.	TRBV19	.	TRBJ2-2	CASSMYSPNTGELFF	TGTGCCAGTAGTATGTACAGCCCGAACACCGGGGAGCTGTTTTTT
TRBD2	TRBV27	.	TRBJ2-2	CASSLGLATLRGTGELFF	TGTGCCAGCAGTTTGGGACTAGCCACCCTTCGGGGCACCGGGGAGCTGTTTTTT
TRBD1	TRBV2	.	TRBJ2-7	CASSVSTGTEQYF	TGTGCCAGCAGTGTTTCGACAGGGACCGAGCAGTACTTC
TRBD1	TRBV5-1	once	TRBJ1-3	CASSLAPLSPDRASGNTIYF	TGCGCCAGCAGCTTGGCCCCTTTAAGCCCTGACAGGGCCTCTGGAAACACCATATATTTT
.	TRBV29-1	.	TRBJ1-4	CSVLGVRGNEKLFF	TGCAGCGTCCTGGGCGTTAGGGGGAATGAAAAACTGTTTTTT
TRBD1	TRBV3-1/TRBV3-2	.	TRBJ1-1	CASSQDLRDRGRGAFF	TGTGCCAGCAGCCAAGACCTCCGGGACAGGGGGCGGGGAGCTTTCTTT
.	TRBV19	.	TRBJ2-5	CASSNTGLGETQYF	TGTGCCAGTAGTAACACGGGACTCGGGGAGACCCAGTACTTC
TRBD1	TRBV5-1	few	TRBJ1-2	CASSLTGDNYGYTF	TGCGCCAGCAGCTTAACAGGGGACAACTATGGCTACACCTTC
.	TRBV10-3	once	TRBJ2-5	CAIRGDTRETQYF	TGTGCCATCAGGGGGGACACGAGGGAGACCCAGTACTTC
.	TRBV4-2	.	TRBJ2-1	CASSQDNSAQYNEQFF	TGTGCCAGCAGCCAAGATAATAGCGCACAATACAATGAGCAGTTCTTC
.	TRBV15	.	TRBJ2-7	CATSRDRGYEQYF	TGTGCCACCAGCAGAGATCGGGGATACGAGCAGTACTTC
TRBD2	TRBV6-5	once	TRBJ2-7	CASKGTSLSYEQYF	TGTGCCAGCAAAGGGACTAGCCTGTCCTACGAGCAGTACTTC
.	TRBV18	.	TRBJ2-6	CASSPPVGGGTGANVLTF	TGTGCCAGCTCACCACCAGTGGGCGGAGGTACCGGGGCCAACGTCCTGACTTTC
.	TRBV5-1	.	TRBJ1-1	CASSSEAGNTEAFF	TGCGCCAGCAGCTCGGAAGCAGGGAACACTGAAGCTTTCTTT
TRBD2	TRBV9	once	TRBJ2-1	CASSVEFGTSAYNEQFF	TGTGCCAGCAGCGTAGAATTCGGGACTAGCGCCTACAATGAGCAGTTCTTC
.	TRBV9	.	TRBJ1-3	CASSVAPGSSGNTIYF	TGTGCCAGCAGCGTAGCTCCGGGGAGCTCTGGAAACACCATATATTTT
.	TRBV6-1	.	TRBJ1-4	CASSDPIGGGTNEKLFF	TGTGCCAGCAGTGATCCCATCGGGGGAGGCACTAATGAAAAACTGTTTTTT
.	TRBV19	.	TRBJ1-5	CASTIDGGGIGNQPQHF	TGTGCCAGTACTATAGACGGGGGAGGTATCGGCAATCAGCCCCAGCATTTT
.	TRBV19	.	TRBJ1-4	CASSIFAQAEAEKLFF	TGTGCCAGTAGTATCTTCGCCCAAGCCGAAGCCGAAAAACTGTTTTTT
.	TRBV7-2	.	TRBJ1-1	CASSPARGSRMNTEAFF	TGTGCCAGCAGCCCAGCACGAGGCAGCCGTATGAACACTGAAGCTTTCTTT
TRBD1	TRBV11-2	.	TRBJ2-7	CASSSLSMNPGTGVHEQYF	TGTGCCAGCAGCTCCCTTTCTATGAATCCCGGGACAGGGGTTCACGAGCAGTACTTC
TRBD1	TRBV9	.	TRBJ1-1	CASSGYEGASTEAFF	TGTGCCAGCAGCGGATATGAGGGGGCGAGCACTGAAGCTTTCTTT
.	TRBV5-1	.	TRBJ1-1	CASRETGVNTEAFF	TGCGCCAGCAGAGAGACAGGCGTGAACACTGAAGCTTTCTTT
TRBD2	TRBV5-6	.	TRBJ2-7	CASSPTSGRAFEQYF	TGTGCCAGCAGCCCGACTAGCGGGAGGGCCTTCGAGCAGTACTTC
TRBD2	TRBV6-1	.	TRBJ2-1	CASSEAGGRNEQFF	TGTGCCAGCAGTGAGGCGGGGGGCAGGAATGAGCAGTTCTTC
TRBD2	TRBV5-6	.	TRBJ2-1	CASSWRLGSGTSYNEQFF	TGTGCCAGCAGCTGGCGACTGGGTAGCGGGACGTCCTACAATGAGCAGTTCTTC
.	TRBV5-8	.	TRBJ1-1	CASSLVGGPNTEAFF	TGTGCCAGCAGCTTGGTAGGGGGACCGAACACTGAAGCTTTCTTT
TRBD2	TRBV5-1	.	TRBJ2-7	CASTPQPARLAGDEQYF	TGCGCCAGCACCCCGCAGCCAGCGAGACTAGCGGGAGACGAGCAGTACTTC
.	TRBV7-9	.	TRBJ1-2	CASSLDRPGTNYGYTF	TGTGCCAGCAGCTTAGATCGTCCAGGGACAAACTATGGCTACACCTTC
TRBD2	TRBV7-6	.	TRBJ2-2	CASSPGLAANTGELFF	TGTGCCAGCAGCCCGGGACTAGCGGCGAACACCGGGGAGCTGTTTTTT
TRBD2	TRBV7-8	few	TRBJ2-3	CASSSIKILAGGTDTQYF	TGTGCCAGCAGCTCCATAAAGATACTAGCGGGGGGCACAGATACGCAGTATTTT
TRBD2	TRBV6-5	.	TRBJ2-1	CASSPQAGPYNEQFF	TGTGCCAGCAGTCCGCAAGCGGGACCCTACAATGAGCAGTTCTTC
.	TRBV4-2	.	TRBJ2-5	CASSQDLFRETQYF	TGTGCCAGCAGCCAAGATCTGTTTCGGGAGACCCAGTACTTC
TRBD2	TRBV7-9	.	TRBJ2-5	CASSGGLAGETQYF	TGTGCCAGCAGCGGGGGACTAGCGGGAGAGACCCAGTACTTC
.	TRBV6-5	.	TRBJ1-3	CASSGGNTIYF	TGTGCCAGCTCGGGTGGAAACACCATATATTTT